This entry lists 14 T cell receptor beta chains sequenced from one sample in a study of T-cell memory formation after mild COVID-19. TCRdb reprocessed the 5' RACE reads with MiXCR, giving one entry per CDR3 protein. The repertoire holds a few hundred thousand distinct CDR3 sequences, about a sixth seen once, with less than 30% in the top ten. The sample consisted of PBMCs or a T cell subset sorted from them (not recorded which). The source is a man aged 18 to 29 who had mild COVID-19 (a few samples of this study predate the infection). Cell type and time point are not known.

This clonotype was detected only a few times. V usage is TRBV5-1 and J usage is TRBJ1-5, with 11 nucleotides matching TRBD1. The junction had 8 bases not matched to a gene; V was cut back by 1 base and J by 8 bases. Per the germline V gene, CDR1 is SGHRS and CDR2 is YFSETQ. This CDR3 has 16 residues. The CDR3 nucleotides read TGCGCCAGCAGCTTGCTTGGACAGGGGGCGGTTGAGCCCCAGCATTTT. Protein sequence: CASSLLGQGAVEPQHF.

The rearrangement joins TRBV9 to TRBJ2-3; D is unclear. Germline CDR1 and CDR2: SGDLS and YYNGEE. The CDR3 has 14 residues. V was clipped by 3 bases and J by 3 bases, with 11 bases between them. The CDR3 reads CASSDASTTDTQYF. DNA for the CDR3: TGTGCCAGCAGCGATGCATCTACGACAGATACGCAGTATTTT.

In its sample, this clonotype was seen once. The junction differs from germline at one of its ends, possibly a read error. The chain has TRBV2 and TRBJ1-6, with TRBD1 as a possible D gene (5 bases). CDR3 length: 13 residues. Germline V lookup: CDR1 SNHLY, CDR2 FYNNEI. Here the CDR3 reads CASSRDANTPLHF. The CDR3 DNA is TGTGCCAGCAGTCGGGACGCTAATACACCCCTCCACTTT. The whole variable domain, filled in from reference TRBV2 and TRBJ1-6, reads EPEVTQTPSHQVTQMGQEVILRCVPISNHLYFYWYRQILGQKVEFLVSFYNNEISEKSEIFDDQFSVERPDGSNFTLKIRSTKLEDSAMYFCASSRDANTPLHFGNGTRLTVT.

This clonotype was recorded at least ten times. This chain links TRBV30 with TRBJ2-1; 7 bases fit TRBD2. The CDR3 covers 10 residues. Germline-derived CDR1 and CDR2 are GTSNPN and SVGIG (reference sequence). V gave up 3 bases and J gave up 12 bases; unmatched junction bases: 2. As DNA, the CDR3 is TGTGCCTGGAGCTCGGGGGGGCAGTTCTTC. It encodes CAWSSGGQFF.

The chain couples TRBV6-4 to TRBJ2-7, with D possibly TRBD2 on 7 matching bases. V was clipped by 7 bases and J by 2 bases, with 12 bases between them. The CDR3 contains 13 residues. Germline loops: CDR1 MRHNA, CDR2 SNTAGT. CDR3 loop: CASNRGATYEQYF. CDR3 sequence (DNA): TGTGCCAGCAACCGGGGGGCAACCTACGAGCAGTACTTC.

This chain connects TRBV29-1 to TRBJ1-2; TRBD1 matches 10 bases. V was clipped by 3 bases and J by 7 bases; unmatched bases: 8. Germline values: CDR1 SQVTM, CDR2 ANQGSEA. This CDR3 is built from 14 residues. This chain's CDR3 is CSVDGDRGPSGYTF. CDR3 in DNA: TGCAGCGTTGATGGTGACAGGGGGCCCTCTGGCTACACCTTC.

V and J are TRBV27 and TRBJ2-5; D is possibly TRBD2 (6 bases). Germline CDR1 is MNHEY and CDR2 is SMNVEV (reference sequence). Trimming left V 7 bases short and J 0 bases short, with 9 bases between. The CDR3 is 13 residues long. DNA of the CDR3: TGTGCCAGCAAGGGAGGCGACCAAGAGACCCAGTACTTC. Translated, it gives CASKGGDQETQYF.

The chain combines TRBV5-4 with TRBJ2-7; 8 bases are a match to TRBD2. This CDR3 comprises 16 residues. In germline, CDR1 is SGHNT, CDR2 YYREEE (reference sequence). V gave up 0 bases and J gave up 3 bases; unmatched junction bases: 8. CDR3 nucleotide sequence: TGTGCCAGCAGCTTGGGAGGGACTAGGGGGTTCTACGAGCAGTACTTC. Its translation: CASSLGGTRGFYEQYF.

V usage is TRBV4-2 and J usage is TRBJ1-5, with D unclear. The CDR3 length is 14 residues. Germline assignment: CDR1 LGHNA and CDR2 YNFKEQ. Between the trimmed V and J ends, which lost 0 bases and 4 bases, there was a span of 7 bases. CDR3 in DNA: TGTGCCAGCAGCCAAGATATCGGTAATCAGCCCCAGCATTTT. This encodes CASSQDIGNQPQHF.

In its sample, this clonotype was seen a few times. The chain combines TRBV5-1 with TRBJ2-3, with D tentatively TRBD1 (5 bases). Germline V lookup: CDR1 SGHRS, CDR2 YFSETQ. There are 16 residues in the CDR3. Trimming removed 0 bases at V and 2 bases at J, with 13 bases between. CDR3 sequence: CASSLAYSDNTDTQYF. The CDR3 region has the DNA TGCGCCAGCAGCTTGGCCTACTCGGACAACACAGATACGCAGTATTTT.

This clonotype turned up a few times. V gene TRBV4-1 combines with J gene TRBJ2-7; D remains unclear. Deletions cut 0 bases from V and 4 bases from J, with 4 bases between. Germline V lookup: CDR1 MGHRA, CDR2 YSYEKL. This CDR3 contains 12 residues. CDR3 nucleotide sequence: TGCGCCAGCAGCCAAGACCGGTACGAGCAGTACTTC. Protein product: CASSQDRYEQYF.

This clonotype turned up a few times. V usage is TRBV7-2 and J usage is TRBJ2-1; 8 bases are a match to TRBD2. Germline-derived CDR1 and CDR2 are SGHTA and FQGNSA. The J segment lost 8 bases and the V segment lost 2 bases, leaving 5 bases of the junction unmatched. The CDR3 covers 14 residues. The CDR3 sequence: CASSLRRGVYEQFF. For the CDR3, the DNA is TGTGCCAGCAGCTTACGGCGGGGGGTATATGAGCAGTTCTTC.

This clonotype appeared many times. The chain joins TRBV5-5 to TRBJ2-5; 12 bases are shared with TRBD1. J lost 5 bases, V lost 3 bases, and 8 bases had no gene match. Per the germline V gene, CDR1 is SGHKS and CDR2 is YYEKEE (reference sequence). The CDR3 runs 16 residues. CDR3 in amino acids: CASSSTGQGAGETQYF. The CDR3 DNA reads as TGTGCCAGCAGCTCGACGGGACAGGGGGCCGGCGAGACCCAGTACTTC.

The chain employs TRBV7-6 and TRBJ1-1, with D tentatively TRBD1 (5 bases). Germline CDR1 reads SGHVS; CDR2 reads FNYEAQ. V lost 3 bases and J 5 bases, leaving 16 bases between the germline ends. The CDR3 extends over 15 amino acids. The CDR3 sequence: CASSLGVRGETEAFF. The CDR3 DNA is TGTGCCAGCAGCTTGGGGGTAAGAGGTGAGACTGAAGCTTTCTTT.